The 12 T cell receptor beta chains below were found in one sample sequenced in a study of shared clonotypes between healthy human individuals. Assay: immunoSEQ multiplex PCR; the TCRdb copy retains only in-frame clones and omits some. The repertoire consists of over a million clones, with around 95% occurring once and the leading ten covering approximately 1.1%. Material: naive CD4+ T cells sorted from blood. As for subset: CD45RA+ positively selected. These receptors were collected from a man aged 25-45 years in good health.

This chain uses TRBV7-2 with TRBJ2-7; 8 positions agree with TRBD1. Per the germline V gene, CDR1 is SGHTA and CDR2 is FQGNSA. The CDR3 totals 15 residues. V gave up 6 bases and J gave up 5 bases; unmatched junction bases: 12. The CDR3 region is CASRSYRDRNDEQYF. CDR3 nucleotides: TGTGCCAGCAGGAGCTACCGGGACAGGAACGACGAGCAGTACTTC. The variable domain in full, with the rest retrieved from reference TRBV7-2 and TRBJ2-7, is GAGVSQSPSNKVTEKGKDVELRCDPISGHTALYWYRQSLGQGLEFLIYFQGNSAPDKSGLPSDRFSAERTGGSVSTLTIQRTQQEDSAVYLCASRSYRDRNDEQYFGPGTRLTVT.

This chain uses TRBV28 with TRBJ1-1; D uncertain. The V end was cut by 2 bases, the J end by 8 bases, with 9 bases between. The CDR3 sequence is 12 residues long. Germline assignment: CDR1 MDHEN and CDR2 SYDVKM. The CDR3 sequence is CASSLGRREAFF. Written as DNA, the CDR3 is TGTGCCAGCAGTTTAGGGCGAAGAGAAGCTTTCTTT.

The J gene is TRBJ1-4, the V gene TRBV6-1; D possibly corresponds to TRBD1 (5 bases). CDR1 is MNHNS, CDR2 SASEGT, per germline. CDR3 length: 14 amino acids. Trimming took 4 bases from V and 7 from J, leaving 13 bases between them. The CDR3 here is CASSGGGEGEKLFF. The CDR3 coding sequence is TGTGCCAGCAGTGGGGGCGGGGAGGGTGAAAAACTGTTTTTT.

The chain combines TRBV5-4 with TRBJ1-1; no definite D call. The CDR3 has 14 residues. CDR1 and CDR2 from the germline V gene are SGHNT and YYREEE (reference sequence). V lost 4 bases and J 2 bases, leaving 12 bases between the germline ends. The CDR3 loop reads CASSRPAGNTEAFF. CDR3 nucleotides: TGTGCCAGCAGCCGGCCGGCGGGAAACACTGAAGCTTTCTTT.

This rearrangement joins TRBV5-1 to TRBJ2-2, with 12 bases identical to TRBD2. CDR1 is SGHRS and CDR2 is YFSETQ in the germline V gene. The CDR3 is 16 residues long. Losses at the gene ends were 4 bases for V and 2 bases for J; bases not matched to a gene: 3. The CDR3 coding sequence is TGCGCCAGCAGCGCTGGACTAGCGGGAAACACCGGGGAGCTGTTTTTT. Its translation: CASSAGLAGNTGELFF.

The chain is built from TRBV28 and TRBJ2-1; 12 nucleotides agree with TRBD2. The CDR3 extends over 17 amino acids. V was clipped by 3 bases and J by 4 bases; unmatched bases: 7. Germline V gene sequence: CDR1 MDHEN, CDR2 SYDVKM. Written as DNA, the CDR3 is TGTGCCAGCAGTTTGCCTAGCGGGAGGGTGGAGTACAATGAGCAGTTCTTC. Its translation: CASSLPSGRVEYNEQFF.

About this clone: Other nucleotide sequences from this sample produce the same CDR3. This chain's CDR3 is CASSVGQGPSYEQYF. In nucleotides, the CDR3 is TGTGCCAGCAGCGTGGGACAGGGGCCTTCCTACGAGCAGTACTTC. V gene TRBV9 combines with J gene TRBJ2-7; 10 nucleotides line up with TRBD1. In germline, CDR1 is SGDLS, CDR2 YYNGEE. Trimming cost V 2 bases and J 1 base; bases outside gene matches: 3. The CDR3 extends over 15 amino acids.

This clone was counted once. The rearrangement uses TRBV29-1 and TRBJ1-2; TRBD1 aligns across 9 bases. This CDR3 is 13 amino acids long. Per germline, CDR1 SQVTM and CDR2 ANQGSEA. The V segment lost 3 bases and the J segment 8 bases; nucleotides outside the gene matches: 7. CDR3 nucleotides: TGCAGCGTTGAGGAGGGGACAGGGAAGGGCTACACCTTC. Amino acid sequence: CSVEEGTGKGYTF.

The chain has TRBV10-3 and TRBJ1-2; TRBD1 is a possible D gene (5 bases). Germline V gene sequence: CDR1 ENHRY, CDR2 SYGVKD. Trimming removed 3 bases from V and 4 bases from J, with 9 bases in between. This CDR3 is built from 13 residues. CDR3 in amino acids: CAISDRDLYGYTF. CDR3 DNA: TGTGCCATCAGTGATCGGGACCTCTATGGCTACACCTTC.

The V gene is TRBV29-1, the J gene TRBJ1-5; D call uncertain. The germline V and J ends were trimmed by 6 bases and 5 bases, with 14 bases remaining between them. This CDR3 contains 13 residues. Germline values: CDR1 SQVTM, CDR2 ANQGSEA. In nucleotides, the CDR3 is TGCAGCGTCCGAGGAGAGTTAGATCAGCCCCAGCATTTT. Protein: CSVRGELDQPQHF.

The genes are TRBV29-1 and TRBJ2-7; D may match TRBD1 or TRBD2 (5 bases each). The germline V gene has CDR1 SQVTM and CDR2 ANQGSEA. V was pared by 5 bases and J by 3 bases, with 11 bases between. The CDR3 is 12 residues long. The CDR3 coding sequence is TGCAGCGTTTTGGGACCTAACTACGAGCAGTACTTC. This sequence encodes CSVLGPNYEQYF.

The chain employs TRBV5-6 and TRBJ1-3; D unresolved. This CDR3 comprises 15 residues. V was clipped by 0 bases and J by 7 bases, with 14 bases between them. Germline V gene lookup returns CDR1 SGHDT and CDR2 YYEEEE. CDR3 bases: TGTGCCAGCAGCTTGGCCGGCAGCCTTGGGAACACCATATATTTT. Translated: CASSLAGSLGNTIYF.